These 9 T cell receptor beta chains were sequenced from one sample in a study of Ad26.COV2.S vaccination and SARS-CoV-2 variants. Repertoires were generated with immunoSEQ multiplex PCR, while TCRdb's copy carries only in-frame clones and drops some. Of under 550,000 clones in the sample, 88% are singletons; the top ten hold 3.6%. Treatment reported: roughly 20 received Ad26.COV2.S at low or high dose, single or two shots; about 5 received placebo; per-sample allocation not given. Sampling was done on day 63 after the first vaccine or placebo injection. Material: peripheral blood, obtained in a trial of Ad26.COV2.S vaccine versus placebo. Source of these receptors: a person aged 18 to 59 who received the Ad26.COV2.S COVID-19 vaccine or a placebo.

The CDR3 reads CASSLPGQNTDTQYF. In nucleotides, the CDR3 is TGTGCCAGCAGTTTACCGGGACAGAACACAGATACGCAGTATTTT. V is TRBV28 and J is TRBJ2-3; 7 nucleotides align to TRBD1. V shed 2 bases, J shed 2 bases, and the junction held 4 bases outside the gene matches. Germline assignment: CDR1 MDHEN and CDR2 SYDVKM. The length of the CDR3 is 15 residues.

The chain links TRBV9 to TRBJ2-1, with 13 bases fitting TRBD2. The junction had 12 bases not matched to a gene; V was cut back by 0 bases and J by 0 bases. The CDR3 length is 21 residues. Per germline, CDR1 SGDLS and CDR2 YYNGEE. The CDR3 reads CASSVGGLAGVPRSSYNEQFF. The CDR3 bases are TGTGCCAGCAGCGTAGGAGGACTAGCGGGGGTCCCCAGAAGCTCCTACAATGAGCAGTTCTTC.

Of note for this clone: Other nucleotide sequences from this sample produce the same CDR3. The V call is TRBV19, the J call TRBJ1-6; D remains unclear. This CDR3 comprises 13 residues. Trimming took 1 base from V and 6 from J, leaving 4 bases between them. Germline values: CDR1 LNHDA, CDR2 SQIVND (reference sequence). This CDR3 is CASSIGRNSPLHF. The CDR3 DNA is TGTGCCAGTAGTATAGGGCGTAATTCACCCCTCCACTTT.

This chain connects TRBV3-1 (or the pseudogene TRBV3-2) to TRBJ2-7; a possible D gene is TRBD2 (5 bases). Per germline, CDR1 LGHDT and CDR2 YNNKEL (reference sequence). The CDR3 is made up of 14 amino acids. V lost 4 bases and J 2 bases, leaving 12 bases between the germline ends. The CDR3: CASSPGRGTYEQYF. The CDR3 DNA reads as TGTGCCAGCAGCCCCGGCCGGGGTACCTACGAGCAGTACTTC.

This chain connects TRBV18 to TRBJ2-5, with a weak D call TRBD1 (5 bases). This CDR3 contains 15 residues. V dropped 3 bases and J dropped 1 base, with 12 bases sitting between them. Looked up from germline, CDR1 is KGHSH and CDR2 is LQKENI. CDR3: CASSPLITGQETQYF. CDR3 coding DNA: TGTGCCAGCTCACCCTTGATTACAGGCCAAGAGACCCAGTACTTC.

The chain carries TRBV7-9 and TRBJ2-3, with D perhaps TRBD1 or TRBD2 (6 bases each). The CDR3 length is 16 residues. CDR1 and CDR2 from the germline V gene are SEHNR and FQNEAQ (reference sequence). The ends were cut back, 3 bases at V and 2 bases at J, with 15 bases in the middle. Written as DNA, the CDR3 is TGTGCCAGCAGCTTTTTCGGGGGCCAGGACACAGATACGCAGTATTTT. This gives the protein CASSFFGGQDTDTQYF. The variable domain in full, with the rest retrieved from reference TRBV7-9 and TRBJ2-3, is DTGVSQNPRHKITKRGQNVTFRCDPISEHNRLYWYRQTLGQGPEFLTYFQNEAQLEKSRLLSDRFSAERPKGSFSTLEIQRTEQGDSAMYLCASSFFGGQDTDTQYFGPGTRLTVL.

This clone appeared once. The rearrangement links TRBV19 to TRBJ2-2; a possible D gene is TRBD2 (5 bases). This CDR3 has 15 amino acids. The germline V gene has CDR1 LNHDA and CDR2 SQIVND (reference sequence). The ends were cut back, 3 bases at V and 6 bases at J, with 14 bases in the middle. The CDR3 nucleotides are TGTGCCAGTAGTATTTCGAATAGCGTAGCCGGGGAGCTGTTTTTT. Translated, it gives CASSISNSVAGELFF.

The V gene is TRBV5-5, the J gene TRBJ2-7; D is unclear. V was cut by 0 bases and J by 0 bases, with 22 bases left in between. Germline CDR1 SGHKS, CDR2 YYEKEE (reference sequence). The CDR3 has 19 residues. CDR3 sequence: CASSLELFLRVQTSYEQYF. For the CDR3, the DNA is TGTGCCAGCAGCTTGGAACTTTTTTTGCGAGTGCAAACCTCCTACGAGCAGTACTTC.

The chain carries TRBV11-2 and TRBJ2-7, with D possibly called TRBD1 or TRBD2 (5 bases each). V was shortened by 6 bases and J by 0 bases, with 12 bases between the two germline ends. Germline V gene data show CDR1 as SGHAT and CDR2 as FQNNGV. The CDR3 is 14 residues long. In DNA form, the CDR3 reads TGTGCCAGCAGTTCTTTGGGGGTCTCCTACGAGCAGTACTTC. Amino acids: CASSSLGVSYEQYF.